This T cell receptor beta chain was observed in a study of CD4 T cells in relation to SARS-CoV-2 and coronaviruses. The wider study: The negative reference was HIV-1 Nef peptide pool or peptide-free culture.

Concerning this clone: What it binds is unknown.

This CDR3 has 13 residues. The germline V and J ends were trimmed by 8 bases and 6 bases, with 19 bases remaining between them. CDR1 is SQVTM and CDR2 is ANQGSEA in the germline V gene. CD4+ T cells from unexposed donors were obtained before the COVID-19 pandemic (2011-2018). Isolation of CD4+ T cells took place after roughly nine days in culture. As cell numbers allowed, unexposed-donor CD4+ T cells faced SARS-CoV-2 S/N and four cold-coronavirus spikes. Assay used: immunoSEQ multiplex PCR; TCRdb lists only in-frame clones, some missing. The sample has roughly 18,000 clones, 74% seen once. This TCR was recovered from a human donor in good health. V gene TRBV29-1 combines with J gene TRBJ2-5; D perhaps matches TRBD1 (6 bases). The material sequenced was CD4+ T cells from PBMCs, cultured in vitro. As DNA, the CDR3 is TGCAGCTTTCGACAAGGGGGAGTGAAGACCCAGTACTTC. The encoded protein is CSFRQGGVKTQYF.